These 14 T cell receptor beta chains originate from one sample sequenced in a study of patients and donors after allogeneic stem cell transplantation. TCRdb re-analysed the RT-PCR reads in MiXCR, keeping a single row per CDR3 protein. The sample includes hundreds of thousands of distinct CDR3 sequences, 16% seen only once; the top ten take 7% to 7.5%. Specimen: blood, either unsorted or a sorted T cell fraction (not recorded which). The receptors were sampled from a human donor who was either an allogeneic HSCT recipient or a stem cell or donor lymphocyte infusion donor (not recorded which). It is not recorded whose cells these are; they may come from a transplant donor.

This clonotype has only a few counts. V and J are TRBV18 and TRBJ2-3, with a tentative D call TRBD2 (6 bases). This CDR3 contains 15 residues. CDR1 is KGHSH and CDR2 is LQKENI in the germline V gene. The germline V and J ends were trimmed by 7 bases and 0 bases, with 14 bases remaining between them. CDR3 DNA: TGTGCCAGCTGTTGCGGAGGGCCTAGCACAGATACGCAGTATTTT. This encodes CASCCGGPSTDTQYF.

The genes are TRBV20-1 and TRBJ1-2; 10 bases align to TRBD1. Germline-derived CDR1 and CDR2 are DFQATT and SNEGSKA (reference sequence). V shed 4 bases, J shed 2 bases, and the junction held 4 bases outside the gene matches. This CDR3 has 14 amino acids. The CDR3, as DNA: TGCAGTGCTACGGACAGGGGGATAAACTATGGCTACACCTTC. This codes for CSATDRGINYGYTF.

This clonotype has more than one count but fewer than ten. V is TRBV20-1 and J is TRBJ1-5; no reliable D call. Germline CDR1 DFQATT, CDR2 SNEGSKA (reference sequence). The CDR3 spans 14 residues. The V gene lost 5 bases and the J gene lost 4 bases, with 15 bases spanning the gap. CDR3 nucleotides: TGCAGTGCTGGTGACATCGGGTGGAATCAGCCCCAGCATTTT. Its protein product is CSAGDIGWNQPQHF.

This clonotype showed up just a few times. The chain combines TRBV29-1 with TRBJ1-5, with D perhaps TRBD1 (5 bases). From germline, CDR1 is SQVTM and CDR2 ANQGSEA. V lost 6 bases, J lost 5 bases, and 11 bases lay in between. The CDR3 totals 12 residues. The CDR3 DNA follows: TGCAGCGTCCGACGGGGGGATCAGCCCCAGCATTTT. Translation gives CSVRRGDQPQHF.

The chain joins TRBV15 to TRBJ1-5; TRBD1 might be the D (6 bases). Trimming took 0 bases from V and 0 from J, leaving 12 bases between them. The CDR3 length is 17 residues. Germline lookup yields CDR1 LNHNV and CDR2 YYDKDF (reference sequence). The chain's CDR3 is CATSRDRGRYSNQPQHF. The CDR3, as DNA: TGTGCCACCAGCAGAGACAGGGGCCGATATAGCAATCAGCCCCAGCATTTT.

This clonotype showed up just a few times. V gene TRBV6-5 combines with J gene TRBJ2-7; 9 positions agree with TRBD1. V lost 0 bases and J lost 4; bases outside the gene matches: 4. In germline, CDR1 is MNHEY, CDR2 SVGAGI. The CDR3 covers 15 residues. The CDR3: CASSYSRTGVYEQYF. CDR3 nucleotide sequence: TGTGCCAGCAGTTACTCTCGGACAGGGGTTTACGAGCAGTACTTC.

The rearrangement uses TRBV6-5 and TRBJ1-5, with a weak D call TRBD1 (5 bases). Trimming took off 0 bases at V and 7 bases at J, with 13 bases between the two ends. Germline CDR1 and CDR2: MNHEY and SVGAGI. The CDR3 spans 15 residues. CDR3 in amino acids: CASSYSWGKGQPQHF. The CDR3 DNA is TGTGCCAGCAGTTACTCGTGGGGGAAGGGGCAGCCCCAGCATTTT.

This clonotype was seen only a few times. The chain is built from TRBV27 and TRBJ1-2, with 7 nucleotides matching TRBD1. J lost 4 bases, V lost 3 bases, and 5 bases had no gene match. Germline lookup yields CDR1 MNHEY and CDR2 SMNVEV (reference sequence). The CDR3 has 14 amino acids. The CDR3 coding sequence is TGTGCCAGCAGTTTTAGGGGGCAGGCCTATGGCTACACCTTC. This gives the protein CASSFRGQAYGYTF.

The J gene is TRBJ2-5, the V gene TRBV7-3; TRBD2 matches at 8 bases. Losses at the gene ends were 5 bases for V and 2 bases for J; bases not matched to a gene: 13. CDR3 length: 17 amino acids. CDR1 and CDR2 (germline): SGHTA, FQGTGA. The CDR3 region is CASSHGAAGGEQETQYF. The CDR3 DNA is TGTGCCAGCAGCCATGGTGCGGCGGGGGGCGAACAAGAGACCCAGTACTTC. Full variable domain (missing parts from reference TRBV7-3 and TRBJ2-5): GAGVSQTPSNKVTEKGKYVELRCDPISGHTALYWYRQSLGQGPEFLIYFQGTGAADDSGLPNDRFFAVRPEGSVSTLKIQRTERGDSAVYLCASSHGAAGGEQETQYFGPGTRLLVL.

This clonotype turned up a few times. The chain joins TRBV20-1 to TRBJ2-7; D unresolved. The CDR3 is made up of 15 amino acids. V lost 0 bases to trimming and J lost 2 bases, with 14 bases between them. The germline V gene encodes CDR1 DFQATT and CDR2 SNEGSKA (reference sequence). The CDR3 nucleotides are TGCAGTGCTAGAGATAGTGGCAGGATGACCTACGAGCAGTACTTC. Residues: CSARDSGRMTYEQYF.

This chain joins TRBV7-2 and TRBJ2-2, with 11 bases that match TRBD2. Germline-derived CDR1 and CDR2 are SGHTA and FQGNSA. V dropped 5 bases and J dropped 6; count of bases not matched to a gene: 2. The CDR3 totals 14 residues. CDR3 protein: CASSQGLAAGELFF. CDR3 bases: TGTGCCAGCAGCCAGGGACTAGCGGCCGGGGAGCTGTTTTTT.

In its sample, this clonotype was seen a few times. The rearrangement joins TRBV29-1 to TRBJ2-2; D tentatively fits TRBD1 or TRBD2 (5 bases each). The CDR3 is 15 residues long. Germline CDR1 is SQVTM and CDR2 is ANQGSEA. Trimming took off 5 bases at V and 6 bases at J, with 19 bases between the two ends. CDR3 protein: CSVNAPWGLSGELFF. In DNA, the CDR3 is TGCAGCGTTAACGCACCTTGGGGGTTGTCCGGGGAGCTGTTTTTT.

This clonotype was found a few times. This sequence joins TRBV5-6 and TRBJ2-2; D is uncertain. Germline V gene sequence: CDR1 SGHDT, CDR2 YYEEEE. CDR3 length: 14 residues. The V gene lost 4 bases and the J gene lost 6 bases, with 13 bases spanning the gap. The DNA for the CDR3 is TGTGCCAGCAGCGGGTTTCGGAAACCCGGGGAGCTGTTTTTT. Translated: CASSGFRKPGELFF.

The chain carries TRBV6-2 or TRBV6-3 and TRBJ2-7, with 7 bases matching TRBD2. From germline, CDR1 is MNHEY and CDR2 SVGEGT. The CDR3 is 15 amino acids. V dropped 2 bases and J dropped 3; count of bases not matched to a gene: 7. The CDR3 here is CASSYPPSGDYEQYF. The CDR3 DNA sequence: TGTGCCAGCAGTTACCCCCCTAGCGGAGACTACGAGCAGTACTTC.